Each of the 15 T cell receptor beta chains below was sequenced from the same sample in a study of T-cell reconstitution after alpha-beta-depleted transplantation in children. The TCRbeta library incorporated unique molecular identifiers. MiXCR was run by TCRdb on the PCR reads, yielding one entry per CDR3 protein. The table shows fewer than 550,000 distinct CDR3 sequences, with about 11% occurring only once. The sample consisted of PBMCs, taken before TCRalphabeta/CD19-depleted stem cell transplant. The receptors derive from a child under 10 years old with inherited bone marrow failure, due to receive a stem cell transplant.

There are many counts of this clonotype. The J gene is TRBJ2-1, the V gene TRBV11-2, with D possibly being TRBD2 (7 bases). Trimming left V 5 bases short and J 5 bases short, with 16 bases between. The CDR3 runs to 15 residues. Germline CDR1 SGHAT, CDR2 FQNNGV. The CDR3 is CASSPGLGGHNEQFF. CDR3 nucleotide sequence: TGTGCCAGCAGCCCCGGACTAGGGGGACACAATGAGCAGTTCTTC. The entire variable domain, with the rest obtained from reference TRBV11-2 and TRBJ2-1, is as follows: EAGVAQSPRYKIIEKRQSVAFWCNPISGHATLYWYQQILGQGPKLLIQFQNNGVVDDSQLPKDRFSAERLKGVDSTLKIQPAKLEDSAVYLCASSPGLGGHNEQFFGPGTRLTVL.

This clonotype was picked up many times. This rearrangement joins TRBV5-5 to TRBJ1-3, with D unresolved. This CDR3 comprises 12 residues. V was cut by 0 bases and J by 2 bases, with 0 bases left in between. The germline V gene encodes CDR1 SGHKS and CDR2 YYEKEE (reference sequence). The CDR3 sequence is CASSLAGNTIYF. As DNA, the CDR3 is TGTGCCAGCAGCTTGGCTGGAAACACCATATATTTT. Combining the CDR3 with reference TRBV5-5 and TRBJ1-3 gives the whole variable domain DAGVTQSPTHLIKTRGQQVTLRCSPISGHKSVSWYQQVLGQGPQFIFQYYEKEERGRGNFPDRFSARQFPNYSSELNVNALLLGDSALYLCASSLAGNTIYFGEGSWLTVV.

The chain links TRBV4-3 to TRBJ2-3; D may be TRBD1 or TRBD2 (6 bases each). The CDR3 contains 16 residues. The germline CDR1 and CDR2 sequences are LGHNA and YSLEER. The ends were cut back, 0 bases at V and 4 bases at J, with 14 bases in the middle. The CDR3 nucleotides are TGCGCCAGCAGCCAAGATTGGGGGGCCCCTGCAGATACGCAGTATTTT. Protein: CASSQDWGAPADTQYF.

This clonotype was detected a few times. The rearrangement uses TRBV20-1 and TRBJ2-1; D gene unclear. Trimming took off 6 bases at V and 6 bases at J, with 12 bases between the two ends. The CDR3 sequence is 12 residues long. The germline CDR1 and CDR2 sequences are DFQATT and SNEGSKA (reference sequence). The CDR3 spells CSAGPGPNEQFF. The CDR3, as DNA: TGCAGTGCCGGGCCCGGGCCCAATGAGCAGTTCTTC.

This clonotype was observed many times. The chain recombines TRBV5-6 with TRBJ2-1; 13 bases align to TRBD2. Looked up from germline, CDR1 is SGHDT and CDR2 is YYEEEE. The CDR3 runs 16 residues. After removal of 4 bases from V and 6 bases from J, the junction contained 7 bases not matched to a gene. In DNA, the CDR3 is TGTGCCAGCAGCGGAGGACTAGCGGGAGATGCCAATGAGCAGTTCTTC. This encodes CASSGGLAGDANEQFF.

This clonotype was picked up one time. Given a much more abundant clone one base away, this may be a read error. The rearrangement joins TRBV5-4 to TRBJ2-2; 7 bases match TRBD2. The CDR3 length is 16 residues. Per germline, CDR1 SGHNT and CDR2 YYREEE (reference sequence). CDR3 loop: CACSFAREANTGELFF. Written as DNA, the CDR3 is TGTGCCTGCAGCTTTGCCCGGGAGGCCAACACCGGGGAGCTGTTTTTT.

About this clonotype: A much larger clone differs from this one at a single base, so this may be a read error. The chain is built from TRBV20-1 and TRBJ2-5; 7 nucleotides match TRBD2. The CDR3 contains 14 residues. The germline V gene has CDR1 DFQATT and CDR2 SNEGSKA (reference sequence). The CDR3 DNA is TGCTGTGCTGGAAAGCGGGAAGTCCAAGAGACCCAGTACTTC. This gives the protein CCAGKREVQETQYF.

This clonotype was seen repeatedly, ten times or more. V gene TRBV27 combines with J gene TRBJ2-1, with 11 bases matching TRBD2. The CDR3 sequence is 16 residues long. Germline loops: CDR1 MNHEY, CDR2 SMNVEV (reference sequence). J was trimmed by 0 bases and V by 8 bases; bases with no gene match: 6. This CDR3 reads CASSPGLAASYNEQFF. CDR3 DNA: TGTGCCAGCTCCCCGGGACTAGCGGCCTCCTACAATGAGCAGTTCTTC.

Written as DNA, the CDR3 is TGTGCCAGTAGTGTCTTTAGCGGGAGCTCCTACAATGAGCAGTTCTTC. Translated, it gives CASSVFSGSSYNEQFF. V and J are TRBV19 and TRBJ2-1; TRBD2 matches 9 bases. The CDR3 spans 16 residues. Unmatched junction bases numbered 5, after V lost 5 bases and J lost 0 bases. Germline V gives CDR1 LNHDA, CDR2 SQIVND (reference sequence).

V and J are TRBV29-1 and TRBJ2-7, with 8 nucleotides matching TRBD2. J was trimmed by 7 bases and V by 7 bases; bases with no gene match: 12. Germline lookup yields CDR1 SQVTM and CDR2 ANQGSEA. The CDR3 spans 13 residues. The CDR3 is CSAGTSWANEQYF. In DNA, the CDR3 is TGCAGCGCCGGGACTAGTTGGGCCAATGAGCAGTACTTC.

This clonotype was counted between two and nine times. The chain recombines TRBV20-1 with TRBJ1-5; D is ambiguous. Between the trimmed V and J ends, which lost 3 bases and 7 bases, there was a span of 13 bases. CDR3 length equals 13 residues. Looked up from germline, CDR1 is DFQATT and CDR2 is SNEGSKA (reference sequence). This chain's CDR3 is CSARVQVQQPQHF. The CDR3 nucleotides are TGCAGTGCTAGGGTCCAGGTGCAGCAGCCCCAGCATTTT.

This clonotype has at least ten counts. The V call is TRBV4-1, the J call TRBJ2-7; 10 bases are shared with TRBD1. This CDR3 is 15 amino acids long. V lost 3 bases, J lost 4 bases, and 6 bases stayed unmatched. Germline CDR1 MGHRA, CDR2 YSYEKL. CDR3 sequence: CASSHTGTGDYEQYF. The CDR3, as DNA: TGCGCCAGCAGCCATACCGGGACAGGGGATTACGAGCAGTACTTC.

This clonotype showed up many times. The rearrangement links TRBV12-3 or TRBV12-4 to TRBJ1-2; D not certain. The length of the CDR3 is 14 residues. V lost 2 bases and J lost 8, with 15 bases in between. CDR3 coding DNA: TGTGCCAGCAGTTTACAATGGGCAGGTGAAGGCTACACCTTC. This sequence encodes CASSLQWAGEGYTF.

At least ten counts were recorded for this clonotype. This rearrangement joins TRBV5-1 to TRBJ2-1; 11 nucleotides match TRBD2. Germline V gives CDR1 SGHRS, CDR2 YFSETQ. After removal of 7 bases from V and 5 bases from J, the junction contained 5 bases not matched to a gene. The CDR3 loop spans 14 amino acids. CDR3 sequence (DNA): TGCGCCAGCGGACGACTAGCGGGGCACAATGAGCAGTTCTTC. The encoded protein is CASGRLAGHNEQFF.

The genes are TRBV15 and TRBJ1-1; D gene uncertain. The CDR3 runs to 15 residues. Germline V lookup: CDR1 LNHNV, CDR2 YYDKDF (reference sequence). Trimming stripped 4 bases from V and 1 base from J, with 13 bases between. The CDR3 bases are TGTGCCACCAGCACCCCCGTGGGGTGGAACACTGAAGCTTTCTTT. Protein sequence: CATSTPVGWNTEAFF.